A selection of T cell receptor beta chains follows, all from one sample in a study of OX40 agonist ivuxolimab in advanced cancers. Profiling relied on immunoSEQ multiplex PCR, and the TCRdb table lists in-frame clones only, not all of them. This sample has 50,000 to 75,000 clones; about 88% occur once, and the top ten carry about 1.2%. This material consisted of CD4+ or CD8+ T cells sorted from blood, taken in a trial of the OX40 agonist ivuxolimab. The receptor set was obtained from an adult with an advanced solid tumor such as melanoma, head and neck, liver or kidney cancer. The CDR3 runs from the conserved cysteine through the conserved F or W. D genes are given only for firm matches. Clone size is shown for a subset of rows, as once, few, many or a class of expanded clone.

j_gene	abundance	v_gene	len	d_gene	CDR3aa	CDR3nt
TRBJ2-3	once	TRBV5-1	16	TRBD1	CASSLGDRGGTDTQYF	TGCGCCAGCAGCTTGGGGGACAGGGGAGGCACAGATACGCAGTATTTT
TRBJ1-4	once	TRBV19	16	NA	CASSTRHQATNEKLFF	TGTGCCAGTAGTACCCGGCACCAGGCAACTAATGAAAAACTGTTTTTT
TRBJ2-7	NA	TRBV27	13	NA	CARSRDVSYEQYF	TGTGCCCGCTCCCGGGACGTATCCTACGAGCAGTACTTC
TRBJ1-1	NA	TRBV6-6	13	NA	CASSSYENTEAFF	TGTGCCAGCAGTTCATACGAGAACACTGAAGCTTTCTTT
TRBJ1-2	NA	TRBV5-1	15	TRBD1	CASSLSATGGFGYTF	TGCGCCAGCAGCTTGTCTGCGACAGGGGGCTTTGGCTACACCTTC
TRBJ2-3	NA	TRBV7-3	15	TRBD1	CASSPSGQYGYTQYF	TGTGCCAGCAGCCCGTCGGGACAGTACGGCTATACGCAGTATTTT
TRBJ2-2	once	TRBV5-1	14	NA	CASSFYTNTGELFF	TGCGCCAGCAGCTTCTACACGAACACCGGGGAGCTGTTTTTT
TRBJ2-2	NA	TRBV11-3	15	TRBD2	CASSLRQGGPGELFF	TGTGCCAGCAGCTTACGTCAGGGAGGGCCCGGGGAGCTGTTTTTT
TRBJ2-7	NA	TRBV25-1	13	NA	CASAEVLGDEQYF	TGTGCCAGCGCAGAAGTCTTGGGGGACGAGCAGTACTTC
TRBJ2-6	NA	TRBV5-8	17	TRBD1	CASSLARGSSGANVLTF	TGTGCCAGCAGCTTAGCCAGGGGGAGCTCTGGGGCCAACGTCCTGACTTTC
TRBJ2-7	once	TRBV4-2	15	TRBD2	CASSQDERGTYEQYF	TGTGCCAGCAGCCAAGATGAGCGGGGGACCTACGAGCAGTACTTC
TRBJ1-1	NA	TRBV11-3	13	NA	CASSLTTNTEAFF	TGTGCCAGCAGCCTTACAACGAACACTGAAGCTTTCTTT
TRBJ1-2	once	TRBV7-9	14	NA	CASYLSGASIHYTF	TGTGCCAGCTACCTATCCGGGGCCTCGATCCACTACACCTTC
TRBJ1-2	NA	TRBV11-2	13	NA	CASSRTRDYGYTF	TGTGCCAGCAGCAGGACCAGGGACTATGGCTACACCTTC
TRBJ1-2	NA	TRBV5-1	16	TRBD1	CASSSETGKGYGGYTF	TGCGCCAGCAGCTCGGAGACAGGGAAGGGGTATGGTGGCTACACCTTC
TRBJ2-5	NA	TRBV18	16	NA	CASSPPQGGSQETQYF	TGTGCCAGCTCACCACCACAGGGGGGGAGCCAAGAGACCCAGTACTTC
TRBJ2-2	NA	TRBV2	16	TRBD1	CASKRPGTGGTGELFF	TGTGCCAGCAAAAGACCCGGGACAGGGGGCACCGGGGAGCTGTTTTTT
TRBJ1-2	NA	TRBV29-1	15	NA	CSVRKVHHTNYGYTF	TGCAGCGTTCGTAAGGTCCACCACACGAACTATGGCTACACCTTC
TRBJ1-2	NA	TRBV7-3	13	NA	CASSFRKGVNYTF	TGTGCCAGCAGCTTCCGTAAGGGGGTGAACTACACCTTC
TRBJ1-1	NA	TRBV19	13	NA	CASSMRGKTEAFF	TGTGCCAGTAGTATGAGGGGGAAGACTGAAGCTTTCTTT
TRBJ1-2	NA	TRBV7-6	15	NA	CASTPAPDSTYGYTF	TGTGCCAGCACTCCAGCCCCAGACAGTACCTATGGCTACACCTTC
TRBJ2-5	NA	TRBV2	16	NA	CASSEAPGRTRETQYF	TGTGCCAGCAGTGAAGCGCCGGGACGGACTCGGGAGACCCAGTACTTC
TRBJ2-7	NA	TRBV25-1	15	NA	CASSDLSGVSYEQYF	TGTGCCAGCAGTGACCTTTCAGGGGTGTCCTACGAGCAGTACTTC
TRBJ1-5	NA	TRBV4-1	16	NA	CASSHLLGTGYQPQHF	TGCGCCAGCAGCCACCTCCTGGGGACGGGTTATCAGCCCCAGCATTTT
TRBJ2-7	NA	TRBV7-9	14	TRBD2	CASSYRLAGHEQYF	TGTGCCAGCAGCTACCGACTAGCGGGGCACGAGCAGTACTTC
TRBJ2-7	NA	TRBV6-6	15	TRBD2	CASRASSGGGYEQYF	TGTGCCAGCAGGGCGTCTAGCGGGGGGGGGTACGAGCAGTACTTC
TRBJ2-5	NA	TRBV18	13	NA	CASSPLGQEDQYF	TGTGCCAGCTCACCACTGGGGCAGGAGGACCAGTACTTC
TRBJ1-1	few	TRBV5-6	11	NA	CASSLMGAAFF	TGTGCCAGCAGCTTGATGGGGGCGGCTTTCTTT
TRBJ2-5	NA	TRBV21-1	13	NA	CASSKVGAETQYF	TGTGCCAGCAGCAAAGTGGGGGCAGAGACCCAGTACTTC
TRBJ1-5	NA	TRBV6-5	13	NA	CASSWTENQPQHF	TGTGCCAGCAGTTGGACAGAAAATCAGCCCCAGCATTTT
TRBJ1-1	NA	TRBV6-1	13	NA	CASSHRSDTEAFF	TGTGCCAGCAGTCACAGGAGCGACACTGAAGCTTTCTTT
TRBJ1-1	NA	TRBV11-1	15	TRBD1	CASSSRTGFLTEAFF	TGTGCCAGCAGCTCCCGGACAGGTTTTTTAACTGAAGCTTTCTTT
TRBJ2-5	NA	TRBV11-3	17	NA	CASSLGRGLTTQETQYF	TGTGCCAGCAGCTTAGGCAGGGGACTGACGACCCAAGAGACCCAGTACTTC
TRBJ1-5	NA	TRBV21-1	15	NA	CASSKGGRPNQPQHF	TGTGCCAGCAGCAAAGGGGGGCGTCCCAATCAGCCCCAGCATTTT
TRBJ2-5	NA	TRBV6-1	13	NA	CASSRQYQETQYF	TGTGCCAGCAGCCGACAGTACCAAGAGACCCAGTACTTC
TRBJ1-3	NA	TRBV7-8	16	TRBD1	CASSPIPGTGGNTIYF	TGTGCCAGCAGCCCTATCCCCGGGACAGGGGGAAACACCATATATTTT
TRBJ2-5	once	TRBV7-9	15	NA	CASSRTARDGETQYF	TGTGCCAGCAGCCGTACGGCCAGGGACGGGGAGACCCAGTACTTC
TRBJ2-7	NA	TRBV29-1	13	NA	CSVTTGKAYEQYF	TGCAGCGTCACCACAGGGAAGGCCTACGAGCAGTACTTC
TRBJ2-1	NA	TRBV4-1	17	TRBD1	CASSQDRLGTGNNEQFF	TGCGCCAGCAGCCAAGATCGATTGGGGACAGGGAACAATGAGCAGTTCTTC